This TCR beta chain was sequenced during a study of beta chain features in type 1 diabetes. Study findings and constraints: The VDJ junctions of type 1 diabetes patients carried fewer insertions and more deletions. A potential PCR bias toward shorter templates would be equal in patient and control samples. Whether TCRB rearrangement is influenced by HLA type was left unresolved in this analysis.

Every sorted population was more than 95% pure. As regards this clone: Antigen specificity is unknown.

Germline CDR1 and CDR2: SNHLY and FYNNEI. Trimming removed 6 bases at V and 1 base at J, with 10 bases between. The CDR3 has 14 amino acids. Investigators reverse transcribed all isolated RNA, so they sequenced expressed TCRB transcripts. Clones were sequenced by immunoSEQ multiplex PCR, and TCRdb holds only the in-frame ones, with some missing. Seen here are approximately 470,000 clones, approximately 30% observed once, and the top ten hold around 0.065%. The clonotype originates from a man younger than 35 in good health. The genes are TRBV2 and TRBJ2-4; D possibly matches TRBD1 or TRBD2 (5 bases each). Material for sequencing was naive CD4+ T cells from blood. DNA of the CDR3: TGTGCCAGCAGCAGGGACCTGGCCAAAAACATTCAGTACTTC. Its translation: CASSRDLAKNIQYF. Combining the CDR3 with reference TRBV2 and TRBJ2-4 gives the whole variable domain EPEVTQTPSHQVTQMGQEVILRCVPISNHLYFYWYRQILGQKVEFLVSFYNNEISEKSEIFDDQFSVERPDGSNFTLKIRSTKLEDSAMYFCASSRDLAKNIQYFGAGTRLSVL.